This T cell receptor (beta chain) was observed in a study of CD8+ T cells in alopecia areata. The study's findings and limits: Mouse data revealed clearer TCR sharing than patient data did, a gap possibly tied to HLA. Clonality in lesional scalp, especially alopecia totalis/universalis, exceeded that of normal scalp. Sequencing of scalp samples also includes resident alphabeta T cells from normal skin.

A remark on this clone: Its target is unknown.

The CDR3 is 14 residues long. Looked up from germline, CDR1 is MNHNS and CDR2 is SASEGT. V was shortened by 6 bases and J by 5 bases, with 16 bases between the two germline ends. Extracted RNA was reverse transcribed into cDNA, the sequencing template. Measured with immunoSEQ multiplex PCR; TCRdb has only the in-frame clones, and not every one. Counted here are around 210,000 clones, around three fifths occurring once; the ten biggest clones make up roughly 5.3%. The sample taken for sequencing was CD8+ T cells sorted from blood. The TCR originated in a human donor in good health. This chain joins TRBV6-1 and TRBJ2-5; the D gene could be TRBD1 or TRBD2 (5 bases each). The CDR3 DNA is TGTGCCAGCAGCCGCCTGACGGGGCTGGAGACCCAGTACTTC. Translation gives CASSRLTGLETQYF.